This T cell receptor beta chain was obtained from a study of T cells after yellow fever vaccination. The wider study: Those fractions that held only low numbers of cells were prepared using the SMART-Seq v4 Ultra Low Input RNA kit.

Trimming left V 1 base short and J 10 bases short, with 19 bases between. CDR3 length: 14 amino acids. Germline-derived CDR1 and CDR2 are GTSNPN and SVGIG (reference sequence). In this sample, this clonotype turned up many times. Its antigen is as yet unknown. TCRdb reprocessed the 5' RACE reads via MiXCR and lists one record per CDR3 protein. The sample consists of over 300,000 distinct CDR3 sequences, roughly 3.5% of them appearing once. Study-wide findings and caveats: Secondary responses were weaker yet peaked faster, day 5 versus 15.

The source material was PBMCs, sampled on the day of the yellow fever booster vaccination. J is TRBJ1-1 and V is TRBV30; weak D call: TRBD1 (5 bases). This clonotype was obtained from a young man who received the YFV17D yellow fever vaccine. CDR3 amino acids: CAWSGPPNRIGAFF. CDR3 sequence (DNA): TGTGCCTGGAGTGGTCCTCCTAACAGGATTGGAGCTTTCTTT.